This T cell receptor (beta chain) was obtained from a study of vaccination and CD4 T cells after COVID-19. Study information: Convalescent individuals numbered four females and six males, two being Hispanic. Study-wide findings and caveats: Convalescent patients had a median roughly 84% of post-vaccine SARS-CoV-2-reactive clones that were detected only after vaccination, not before it.

The Oncomine TCR Beta short-read assay was applied to DNA of cultured CD4+ T cells. TCRdb analysed the PCR reads with MiXCR anew, one entry per CDR3 protein. In the table there are some 15,000 distinct CDR3 sequences, approximately 49% of which are singletons. The V gene lost 4 bases and the J gene lost 7 bases, with 23 bases spanning the gap. The CDR3 is made up of 15 amino acids. Germline assignment: CDR1 DFQATT and CDR2 SNEGSKA (reference sequence). Comments on this clonotype: What it binds is unknown.

Treatment reported: approximately nine-day PBMC culture with coronavirus spike peptide pools or control peptides (ViraFEST assay). Sequences were obtained from CD4+ T cells from blood, cultured in vitro. The sequence came from a human donor who had recovered from COVID-19. The chain joins TRBV20-1 to TRBJ2-7, with a possible D match to TRBD2 (5 bases). The CDR3 DNA reads TGCAGTGCTATGCCACGGTCTTTATCCCCGGGGGAGCAGTACTTC. Translation: CSAMPRSLSPGEQYF.